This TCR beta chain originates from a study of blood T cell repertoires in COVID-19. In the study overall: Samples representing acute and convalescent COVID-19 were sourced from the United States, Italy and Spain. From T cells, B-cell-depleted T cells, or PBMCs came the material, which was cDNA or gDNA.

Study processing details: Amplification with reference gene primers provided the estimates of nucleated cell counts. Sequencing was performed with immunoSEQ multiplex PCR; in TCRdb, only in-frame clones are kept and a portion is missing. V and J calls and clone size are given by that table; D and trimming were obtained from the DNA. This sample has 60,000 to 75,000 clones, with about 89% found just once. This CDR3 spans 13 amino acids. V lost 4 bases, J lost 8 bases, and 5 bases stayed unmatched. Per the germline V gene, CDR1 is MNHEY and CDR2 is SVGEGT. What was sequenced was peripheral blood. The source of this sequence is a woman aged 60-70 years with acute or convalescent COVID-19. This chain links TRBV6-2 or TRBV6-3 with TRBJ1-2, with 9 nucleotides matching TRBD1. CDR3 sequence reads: CASSFGTGRGYTF. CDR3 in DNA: TGTGCCAGCAGTTTCGGGACAGGGAGAGGCTACACCTTC.